This record covers a single TCR beta chain. Antigen unknown. The CDR3 consists of 14 residues. The V end was cut by 2 bases, the J end by 0 bases, with 11 bases between. CDR1 and CDR2 from the germline V gene are SQVTM and ANQGSEA. The study left out patients who had uncontrolled infection, other autoimmune disease, pregnancy or lactation. This entry belongs to a study of T cells in Graves' hyperthyroidism and ophthalmopathy. Amplification yielded TCR beta CDR3 regions, with RNA transcripts as the source. A set of HTBI primers served as the primers for a first-round RT-PCR of the TCR CDR3. TCRdb re-derived calls from the multiplex PCR reads in MiXCR, one entry per CDR3 protein. The sample holds a few hundred thousand distinct CDR3 sequences, about half seen once. Overall study results and limits: In the blood, most expanded thyroid clonotypes above 0.001 appeared as well.

The receptor comes from a woman aged 18 to 35 with Graves' hyperthyroidism. The sample consisted of peripheral blood or thyroid tissue (not recorded which). The chain combines TRBV29-1 with TRBJ2-7; the D is unclear. The CDR3 DNA follows: TGCAGCGTTGAACGACGGCACTCCTCCTACGAGCAGTACTTC. Translating it yields CSVERRHSSYEQYF.